Here is one T cell receptor (beta chain) with its context. The data stem from a study of blood T cell repertoires in COVID-19. About the research overall: There were acute and convalescent COVID-19 samples, and they came from the United States, Italy and Spain. PBMCs, B-cell-depleted T cells, or T cells were the source of the cDNA or gDNA that made up the material.

V shed 10 bases and J 6 bases; nucleotides not matched to a gene: 9. CDR1 is MNHEY and CDR2 is SVGAGI in the germline V gene. There are 13 residues in the CDR3. Study processing details: For nucleated cells, counts were estimated from reference gene primer amplification. Here immunoSEQ multiplex PCR was the method, and the copy in TCRdb shows in-frame clones only, minus some. D and trimming come from the DNA, and the V and J calls and clone size come from that table. The sample holds about 200,000 clones, over 75% seen once. The specimen sequenced was peripheral blood. The chain links TRBV6-5 to TRBJ1-1; 9 nucleotides match TRBD1. This TCR derives from an elderly woman with acute or convalescent COVID-19. For the CDR3, the DNA is TGTGCCATACAAGGGACAGGGTGGTCTGAAGCTTTCTTT. It encodes CAIQGTGWSEAFF.